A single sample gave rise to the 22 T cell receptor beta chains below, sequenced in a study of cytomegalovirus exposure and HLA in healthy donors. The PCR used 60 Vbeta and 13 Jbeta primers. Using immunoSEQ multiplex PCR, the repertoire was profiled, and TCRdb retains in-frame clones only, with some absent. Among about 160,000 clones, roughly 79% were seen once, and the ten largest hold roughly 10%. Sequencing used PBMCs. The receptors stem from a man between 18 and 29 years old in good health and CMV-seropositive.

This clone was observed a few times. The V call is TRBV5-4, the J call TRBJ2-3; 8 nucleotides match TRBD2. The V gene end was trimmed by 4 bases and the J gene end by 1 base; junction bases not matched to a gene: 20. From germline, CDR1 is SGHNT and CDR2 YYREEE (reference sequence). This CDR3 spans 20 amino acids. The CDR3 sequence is CASSGGGTRFLVEGTDTQYF. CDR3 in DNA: TGTGCCAGCAGCGGGGGGGGGACTAGGTTTTTAGTGGAGGGCACAGATACGCAGTATTTT.

CDR3 bases: TGTGCCAGCAGTCAAGGGTGGGGGGATGGCACAGATACGCAGTATTTT. Translated: CASSQGWGDGTDTQYF. V gene TRBV28 combines with J gene TRBJ2-3, with D maybe TRBD2 (6 bases). The V end lost 5 bases, the J end lost 1 base, and 16 bases lay between the germline ends. The CDR3 length is 16 residues. Germline V gives CDR1 MDHEN, CDR2 SYDVKM.

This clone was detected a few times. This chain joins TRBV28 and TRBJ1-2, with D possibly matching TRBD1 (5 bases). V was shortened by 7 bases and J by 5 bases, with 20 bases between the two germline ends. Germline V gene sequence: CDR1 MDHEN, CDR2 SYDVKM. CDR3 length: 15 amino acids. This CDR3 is CASTFNPGITYGYTF. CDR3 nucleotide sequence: TGTGCCAGCACTTTCAACCCAGGGATAACATATGGCTACACCTTC.

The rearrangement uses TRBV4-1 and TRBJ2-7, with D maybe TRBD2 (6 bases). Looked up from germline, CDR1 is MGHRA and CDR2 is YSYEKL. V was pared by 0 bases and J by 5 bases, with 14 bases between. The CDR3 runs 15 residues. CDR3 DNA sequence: TGCGCCAGCAGCCAAGAGTGGCGGGATACGGACGAGCAGTACTTC. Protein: CASSQEWRDTDEQYF.

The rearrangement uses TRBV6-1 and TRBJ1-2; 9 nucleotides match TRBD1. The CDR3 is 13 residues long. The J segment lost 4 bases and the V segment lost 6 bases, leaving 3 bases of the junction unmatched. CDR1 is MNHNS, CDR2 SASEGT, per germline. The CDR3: CASRGDRAYGYTF. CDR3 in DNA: TGTGCCAGCAGGGGGGACAGGGCCTATGGCTACACCTTC.

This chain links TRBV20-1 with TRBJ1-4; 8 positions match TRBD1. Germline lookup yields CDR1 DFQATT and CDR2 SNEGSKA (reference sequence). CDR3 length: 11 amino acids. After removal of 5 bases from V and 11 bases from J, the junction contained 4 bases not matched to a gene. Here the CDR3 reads CSAFQGAKLFF. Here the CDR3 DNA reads TGCAGTGCTTTCCAGGGGGCGAAACTGTTTTTT.

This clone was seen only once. CDR3 coding DNA: TGTGCCAGCAGCTTAAGTCGGGGGGGTAATCAGCCCCAGCATTTT. It specifies CASSLSRGGNQPQHF. This chain connects TRBV5-6 to TRBJ1-5; maybe TRBD1 (5 bases). The CDR3 spans 15 residues. Trimming stripped 2 bases from V and 4 bases from J, with 13 bases between. CDR1 and CDR2 from the germline V gene are SGHDT and YYEEEE.

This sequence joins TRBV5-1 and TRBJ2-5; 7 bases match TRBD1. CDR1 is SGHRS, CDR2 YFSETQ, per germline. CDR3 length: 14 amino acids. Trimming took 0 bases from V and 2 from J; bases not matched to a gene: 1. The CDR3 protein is CASSLGTGQETQYF. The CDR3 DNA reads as TGCGCCAGCAGCTTGGGGACAGGTCAAGAGACCCAGTACTTC.

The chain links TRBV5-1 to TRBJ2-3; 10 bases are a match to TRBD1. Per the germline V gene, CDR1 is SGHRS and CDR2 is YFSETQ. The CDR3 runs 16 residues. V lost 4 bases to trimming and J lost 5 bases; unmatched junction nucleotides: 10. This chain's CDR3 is CASSLTGTGVEDTQYF. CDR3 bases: TGCGCCAGCAGCCTAACCGGGACAGGGGTAGAAGATACGCAGTATTTT.

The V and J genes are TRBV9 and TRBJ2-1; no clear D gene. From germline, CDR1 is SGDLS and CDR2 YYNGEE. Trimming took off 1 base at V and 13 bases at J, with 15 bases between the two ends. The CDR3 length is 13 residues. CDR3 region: CASSVHPTHPQFF. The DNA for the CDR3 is TGTGCCAGCAGCGTACATCCAACACATCCCCAGTTCTTC.

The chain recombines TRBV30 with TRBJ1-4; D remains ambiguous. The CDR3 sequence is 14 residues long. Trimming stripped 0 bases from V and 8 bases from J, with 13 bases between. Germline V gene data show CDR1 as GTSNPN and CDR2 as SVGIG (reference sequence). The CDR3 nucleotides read TGTGCCTGGAGTGTAGGTCTCGGCGGGGAAAAACTGTTTTTT. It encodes CAWSVGLGGEKLFF. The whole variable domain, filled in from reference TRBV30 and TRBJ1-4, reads SQTIHQWPATLVQPVGSPLSLECTVEGTSNPNLYWYRQAAGRGLQLLFYSVGIGQISSEVPQNLSASRPQDRQFILSSKKLLLSDSGFYLCAWSVGLGGEKLFFGSGTQLSVL.

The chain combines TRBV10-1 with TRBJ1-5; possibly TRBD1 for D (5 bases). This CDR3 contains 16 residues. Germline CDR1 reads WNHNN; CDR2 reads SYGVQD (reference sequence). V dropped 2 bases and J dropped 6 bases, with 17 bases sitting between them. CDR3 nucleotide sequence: TGCGCCAGCAGTGAGACCCCAGGGATCTTCCCTCAGCCCCAGCATTTT. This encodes CASSETPGIFPQPQHF.

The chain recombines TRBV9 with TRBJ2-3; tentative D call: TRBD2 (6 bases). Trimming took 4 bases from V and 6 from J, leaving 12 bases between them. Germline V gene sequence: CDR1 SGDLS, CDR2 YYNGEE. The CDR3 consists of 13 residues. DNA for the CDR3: TGTGCCAGCAGCTTCGCAGGAGGGGATACGCAGTATTTT. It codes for CASSFAGGDTQYF.

Written as DNA, the CDR3 is TGTGCCAGCAGCTCGACACAGAACACTGAAGCTTTCTTT. Residues: CASSSTQNTEAFF. The chain combines TRBV5-4 with TRBJ1-1; D remains unclear. Per the germline V gene, CDR1 is SGHNT and CDR2 is YYREEE (reference sequence). V lost 3 bases, J lost 1 base, and 7 bases lay in between. The CDR3 consists of 13 residues.

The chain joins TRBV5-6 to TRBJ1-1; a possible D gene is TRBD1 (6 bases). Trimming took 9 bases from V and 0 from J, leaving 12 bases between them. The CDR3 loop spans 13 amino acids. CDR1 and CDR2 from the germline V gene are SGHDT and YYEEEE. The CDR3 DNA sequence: TGTGCCACCACGGACAGCTTGAACACTGAAGCTTTCTTT. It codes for CATTDSLNTEAFF.

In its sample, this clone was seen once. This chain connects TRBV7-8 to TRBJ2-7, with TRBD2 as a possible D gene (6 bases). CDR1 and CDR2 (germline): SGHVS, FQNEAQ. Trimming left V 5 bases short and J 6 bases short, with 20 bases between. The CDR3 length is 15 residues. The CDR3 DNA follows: TGTGCCAGCAGCGCCAGCGGCGGGAATACAGGCGAGCAGTACTTC. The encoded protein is CASSASGGNTGEQYF.

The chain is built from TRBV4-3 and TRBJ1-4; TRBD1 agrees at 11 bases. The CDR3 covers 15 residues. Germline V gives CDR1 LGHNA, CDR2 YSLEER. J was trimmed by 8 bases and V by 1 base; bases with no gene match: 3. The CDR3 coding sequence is TGCGCCAGCAGCCAAGGGACAGGGGGCCGGGAAAAACTGTTTTTT. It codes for CASSQGTGGREKLFF.

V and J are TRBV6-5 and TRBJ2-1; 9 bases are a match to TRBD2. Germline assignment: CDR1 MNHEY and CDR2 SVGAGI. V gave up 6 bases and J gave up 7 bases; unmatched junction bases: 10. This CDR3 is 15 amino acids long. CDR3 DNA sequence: TGTGCCAGCAGACTCGTAGCGGGAGTGGTAAATGAGCAGTTCTTC. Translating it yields CASRLVAGVVNEQFF.

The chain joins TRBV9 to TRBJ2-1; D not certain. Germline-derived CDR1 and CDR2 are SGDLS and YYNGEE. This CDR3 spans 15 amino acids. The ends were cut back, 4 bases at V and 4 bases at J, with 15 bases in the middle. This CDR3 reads CASSNEQRAYNEQFF. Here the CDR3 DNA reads TGTGCCAGCAGCAATGAACAGAGAGCATACAATGAGCAGTTCTTC.

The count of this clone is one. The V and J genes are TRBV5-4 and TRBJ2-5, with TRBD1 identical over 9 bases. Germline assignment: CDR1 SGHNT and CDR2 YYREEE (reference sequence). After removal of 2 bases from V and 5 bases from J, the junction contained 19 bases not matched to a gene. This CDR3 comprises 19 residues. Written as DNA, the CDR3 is TGTGCCAGCAGCTTAGGCCCCCGGACCGGGACAGGGATGATGGAGACCCAGTACTTC. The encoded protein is CASSLGPRTGTGMMETQYF.

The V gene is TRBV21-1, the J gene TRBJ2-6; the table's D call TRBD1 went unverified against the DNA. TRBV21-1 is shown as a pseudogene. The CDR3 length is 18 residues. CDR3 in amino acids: CASSKNGQGAGGANVLTF. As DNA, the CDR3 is TGTGCCAGCAGCAAAAACGGACAGGGGGCGGGCGGGGCCAACGTCCTGACTTTC.

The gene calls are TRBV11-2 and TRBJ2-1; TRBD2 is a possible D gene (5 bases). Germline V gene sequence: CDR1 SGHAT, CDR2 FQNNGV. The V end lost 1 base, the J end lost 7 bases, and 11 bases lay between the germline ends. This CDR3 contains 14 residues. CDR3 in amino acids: CASSLGRGINEQFF. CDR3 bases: TGTGCCAGCAGCTTAGGACGAGGGATAAATGAGCAGTTCTTC.